Shown below are 24 T cell receptor beta chains from a single sample sequenced in a study of immune characterization of retroperitoneal liposarcoma (dated by TCRdb to 2018 to 2020). Library prep was done by PCR. Sequencing was performed on a NextSeq 500. TCRdb cleaned the public reads at Q25 with fastp, built clones with MiXCR and kept in-frame beta chains. Rows with one shared CDR3 protein collapse into an entry with the most common genes and DNA. Counted in this sample were under 20,000 distinct CDR3 sequences; approximately 37% of them appeared once. Clones ranked in the top ten supply 7.4% of the sample. What was sequenced was blood. The receptors come from a male donor with retroperitoneal liposarcoma.

This clonotype has just a few counts. The genes are TRBV6-5 and TRBJ1-2; 7 bases line up with TRBD1. CDR1 and CDR2 from the germline V gene are MNHEY and SVGAGI. Trimming removed 2 bases from V and 5 bases from J; junction bases left unmatched: 17. CDR3 length: 18 amino acids. The CDR3 loop is CASSYASERGQPWYGYTF. The DNA for the CDR3 is TGTGCCAGCAGTTACGCCTCCGAAAGGGGACAGCCGTGGTATGGCTACACCTTC.

The table lists this clonotype with a few counts. The V and J genes are TRBV11-2 and TRBJ2-1; 8 nucleotides align to TRBD2. The ends lost 5 bases at V and 10 bases at J; junction bases unmatched: 7. In germline, CDR1 is SGHAT, CDR2 FQNNGV. The CDR3 runs to 13 residues. The CDR3 DNA sequence: TGTGCCAGCAGCCGGGGGGGCACTTACGAGCAGTTCTTC. Its protein product is CASSRGGTYEQFF.

As to this clonotype: Germline is not matched at one junction end, which may reflect a read error. This sequence joins TRBV6-8 and TRBJ2-1; tentatively, D is TRBD1 (6 bases). The CDR3 sequence is 14 residues long. Germline values: CDR1 MNHGY, CDR2 SAAAGT. CDR3: CASTSATGNAWGYF. The CDR3 bases are TGTGCCAGCACCTCTGCGACAGGCAACGCCTGGGGGTACTTC.

This clonotype was recorded a few times. The junction departs from the called germline gene at one end, perhaps through a read error. V usage is TRBV12-3 or TRBV12-4 and J usage is TRBJ1-5; no firm D call. There are 14 residues in the CDR3. The CDR3 spells CASTLGGSNQPQHF. CDR3 in DNA: TGTGCCAGCACTTTAGGTGGCTCAAATCAGCCCCAGCATTTT.

J is TRBJ1-1 and V is TRBV6-1, with a weak D call TRBD1 (6 bases). The V end was cut by 3 bases, the J end by 5 bases, with 10 bases between. CDR1 is MNHNS and CDR2 is SASEGT in the germline V gene. The CDR3 contains 13 residues. Here the CDR3 reads CASSEWGQTEAFF. CDR3 nucleotides: TGTGCCAGCAGTGAGTGGGGGCAGACTGAAGCTTTCTTT.

V gene TRBV28 combines with J gene TRBJ2-1, with TRBD1 matching 7 bases. Germline V gene lookup returns CDR1 MDHEN and CDR2 SYDVKM. The CDR3 has 15 residues. After removal of 5 bases from V and 4 bases from J, the junction contained 8 bases not matched to a gene. CDR3 coding DNA: TGTGCCAGCAGTCCACAGGGGCCTATTTACAATGAGCAGTTCTTC. Its translation is CASSPQGPIYNEQFF. Complete variable domain (other parts from reference TRBV28 and TRBJ2-1): DVKVTQSSRYLVKRTGEKVFLECVQDMDHENMFWYRQDPGLGLRLIYFSYDVKMKEKGDIPEGYSVSREKKERFSLILESASTNQTSMYLCASSPQGPIYNEQFFGPGTRLTVL.

This clonotype was detected many times. The chain is built from TRBV7-2 and TRBJ2-1; 11 bases line up with TRBD2. Germline V gene lookup returns CDR1 SGHTA and CDR2 FQGNSA. Trimming removed 5 bases from V and 7 bases from J; junction bases left unmatched: 7. The CDR3 sequence is 15 residues long. The CDR3 DNA follows: TGTGCCAGCAGCCTACTAGCGGGAGAGCCTAATGAGCAGTTCTTC. Amino acid sequence: CASSLLAGEPNEQFF. The full variable domain, with the rest looked up from reference TRBV7-2 and TRBJ2-1, is GAGVSQSPSNKVTEKGKDVELRCDPISGHTALYWYRQSLGQGLEFLIYFQGNSAPDKSGLPSDRFSAERTGGSVSTLTIQRTQQEDSAVYLCASSLLAGEPNEQFFGPGTRLTVL.

To note about this clonotype: A read error is possible here, since a much larger clone lies one base away. V usage is TRBV6-1 and J usage is TRBJ2-1; D unclear. Trimming stripped 6 bases from V and 13 bases from J, with 19 bases between. The CDR3 consists of 13 residues. The germline V gene encodes CDR1 MNHNS and CDR2 SASEGT. The CDR3 loop is CASSYQIKETQFF. CDR3 nucleotides: TGTGCCAGCAGCTACCAGATCAAAGAGACCCAGTTCTTC.

In the case of this clonotype: The conserved closing phenylalanine or tryptophan is absent in this CDR3, likely reflecting a read error. The V and J genes are TRBV6-5 and TRBJ2-1; D is possibly TRBD1 or TRBD2 (6 bases each). From germline, CDR1 is MNHEY and CDR2 SVGAGI. V gave up 5 bases and J gave up 0 bases, with 17 bases separating them. The CDR3 contains 17 residues. CDR3 loop: CASSEGEGGSSYNEQFL. The CDR3 DNA follows: TGTGCCAGCAGTGAAGGAGAAGGGGGGAGCTCCTACAATGAGCAGTTCTTG.

V and J are TRBV10-1 and TRBJ1-1; maybe TRBD1 (5 bases). V was trimmed by 6 bases and J by 6 bases, leaving 11 bases between them. The CDR3 is made up of 12 amino acids. Germline V CDR1 and CDR2: WNHNN, SYGVQD (reference sequence). In DNA form, the CDR3 reads TGCGCCAGCAGCAGGGACCTTTCTGAAGCTTTCTTT. Encoded protein: CASSRDLSEAFF.

The V gene is TRBV6-1, the J gene TRBJ1-2; D may be TRBD1 (5 bases). V was clipped by 5 bases and J by 8 bases, with 18 bases between them. The CDR3 runs to 14 residues. In germline, CDR1 is MNHNS, CDR2 SASEGT. CDR3: CASSFNGAEEGYTF. CDR3 in DNA: TGTGCCAGCAGTTTCAACGGGGCAGAGGAAGGCTACACCTTC.

V usage is TRBV4-1 and J usage is TRBJ2-1, with 8 nucleotides matching TRBD2. Germline V lookup: CDR1 MGHRA, CDR2 YSYEKL. The CDR3 sequence is 14 residues long. V shed 1 base and J 14 bases; nucleotides not matched to a gene: 10. CDR3 nucleotide sequence: TGCGCCAGCAGCCAAGGTTCTGACGGGAGGGCGAAGTTCTTC. It codes for CASSQGSDGRAKFF.

This clonotype has a handful of counts. CDR3 nucleotide sequence: TGTGCCAGCAGCCCGATACCGGGGGGGGGGACTGAAGCTTTCTTT. Residues: CASSPIPGGGTEAFF. The chain has TRBV6-1 and TRBJ1-1, with D tentatively TRBD1 (5 bases). Trimming cost V 6 bases and J 5 bases, with 19 bases left between them. CDR3 length: 15 amino acids. Germline V gene sequence: CDR1 MNHNS, CDR2 SASEGT.

The V and J genes are TRBV7-6 and TRBJ2-3, with 7 bases that match TRBD2. Germline CDR1 SGHVS, CDR2 FNYEAQ. Trimming removed 1 base from V and 1 base from J; junction bases left unmatched: 5. The CDR3 totals 16 residues. This chain's CDR3 is CASSLEASGGTDTQYF. CDR3 DNA: TGTGCCAGCAGCTTAGAGGCTAGCGGAGGCACAGATACGCAGTATTTT.

The chain combines TRBV7-6 with TRBJ2-1; 10 bases are shared with TRBD2. TRBJ2-5 matches the DNA end more closely, so the J call is doubtful. This CDR3 is built from 17 residues. CDR1 is SGHVS, CDR2 FNYEAQ, per germline. CDR3 sequence: CASRTSGGARYQETQYF. As DNA, the CDR3 is TGTGCCAGCAGAACGAGCGGGGGGGCCAGGTACCAAGAGACCCAGTACTTC.

This clonotype has only a few counts. The rearrangement joins TRBV27 to TRBJ2-3; no definite D call. The J call may be mistaken, given a closer DNA end match to TRBJ2-7. The CDR3 has 13 amino acids. Per germline, CDR1 MNHEY and CDR2 SMNVEV (reference sequence). In nucleotides, the CDR3 is TGTGCCAGCAGTTTTTCTCCCTACAATGAGCAGTACTTC. Amino acid sequence: CASSFSPYNEQYF.

This clonotype was detected a few times. The chain carries TRBV7-6 and TRBJ2-1; D is ambiguous. From germline, CDR1 is SGHVS and CDR2 FNYEAQ. The CDR3 covers 10 residues. Trimming removed 5 bases at V and 10 bases at J, with 6 bases between. CDR3 bases: TGTGCCAGCAGCCCTCTCGAGCAGTTCTTC. Translation: CASSPLEQFF.

This chain connects TRBV11-3 to TRBJ2-3; 10 bases fit TRBD2. The J call is doubtful: the DNA matches TRBJ2-1 better. There are 14 residues in the CDR3. Germline CDR1 and CDR2: SGHNT and YENEEA. The CDR3 spells CASSHSSGGGEQFF. DNA for the CDR3: TGTGCCAGCAGCCACTCTAGCGGGGGTGGTGAGCAGTTCTTC.

The rearrangement joins TRBV6-6 to TRBJ2-1; 16 nucleotides agree with TRBD2. This CDR3 is 18 amino acids long. The J segment lost 6 bases and the V segment lost 6 bases, leaving 11 bases of the junction unmatched. CDR1 and CDR2 from the germline V gene are MNHNY and SVGAGI (reference sequence). CDR3 coding DNA: TGTGCCAGCAGACCCGGGACTAGCGGGAGGGCCCTCTCCAATGAGCAGTTCTTC. It translates to CASRPGTSGRALSNEQFF.

This clonotype turned up a few times. The chain is built from TRBV6-1 and TRBJ2-1; 12 nucleotides agree with TRBD1. TRBJ2-7 explains the end of the DNA better; the J call may be wrong. The CDR3 has 20 amino acids. Germline assignment: CDR1 MNHNS and CDR2 SASEGT. CDR3 protein: CASSVLPGQGAPGSVYEQYF. DNA for the CDR3: TGTGCCAGCAGTGTTTTGCCGGGACAGGGGGCCCCGGGTAGCGTATACGAGCAGTACTTC.

This clonotype was counted between two and nine times. The V gene is TRBV27, the J gene TRBJ2-1; 10 bases fit TRBD1. Germline V gene data show CDR1 as MNHEY and CDR2 as SMNVEV (reference sequence). The CDR3 totals 14 residues. J lost 2 bases, V lost 8 bases, and 3 bases had no gene match. CDR3 in DNA: TGTGCCAGCGGACAGGGGGGTCCCTACAATGAGCAGTTCTTC. It codes for CASGQGGPYNEQFF.

CDR3 sequence: CASAYPSGSTDTQYF. The CDR3, as DNA: TGTGCCTCAGCCTATCCTAGCGGGAGCACAGATACGCAGTATTTT. The V and J genes are TRBV6-8 and TRBJ2-3; 8 nucleotides align to TRBD2. Trimming at V came to 11 bases and at J to 0 bases, leaving 10 bases not matched to a gene. The germline CDR1 and CDR2 sequences are MNHGY and SAAAGT. The CDR3 loop spans 15 amino acids.

The V call is TRBV15, the J call TRBJ2-1; D is ambiguous. V shed 3 bases and J shed 10 bases, with 16 bases lying between them. Germline lookup yields CDR1 LNHNV and CDR2 YYDKDF (reference sequence). This CDR3 region has 14 residues. The CDR3 is CATSRVAGLNEQFF. The CDR3 DNA reads as TGTGCCACCAGCAGGGTGGCAGGTCTGAACGAGCAGTTCTTC.

At least ten counts were recorded for this clonotype. The chain is built from TRBV6-1 and TRBJ2-5; TRBD1 agrees at 7 bases. CDR3 size: 14 residues. The germline gives CDR1 MNHNS, CDR2 SASEGT. With 6 bases clipped from V and 3 bases from J, the junction kept 7 bases outside the gene matches. The CDR3 here is CASSGTDYEETQYF. The DNA of the CDR3 is TGTGCCAGCAGCGGGACAGACTACGAAGAGACCCAGTACTTC.